This T cell receptor beta chain is drawn from a study of blood T cells in healthy people across ages. Study-level background: About one barcoded beta molecule per two T cells came from capture by template switching.

Combining a sample-barcoded 5' primer with a J-beta primer mix, a second PCR ran for roughly 7 to 12 cycles. From the 5' RACE reads, TCRdb called clonotypes with MiXCR, one entry per CDR3 protein. The table records approximately 940,000 distinct CDR3 sequences, about 48% of them present only once. Comments on this clonotype: A single base separates this from a much larger clone, so it may be a read error.

Extraction yielded at least 6 micrograms of total RNA per sample. The CDR3 sequence is 14 residues long. CDR1 and CDR2 from the germline V gene are SQVTM and ANQGSEA. Input material: blood. The chain carries TRBV29-1 and TRBJ2-1; D not resolved. The receptor's source is a young man in good health. The CDR3 bases are TGCCGCGTTGATGGCCTGACGGTCTACAATGAGCAGTTCTTC. Its protein is CRVDGLTVYNEQFF.